A single sample gave rise to the 7 T cell receptor beta chains below, sequenced in a study of T cells after yellow fever vaccination. TCRdb reprocessed the 5' RACE reads with MiXCR, giving one entry per CDR3 protein. The repertoire holds tens of thousands of distinct CDR3 sequences, with under 6% as singletons. The sample was CD8+ T cells sorted from PBMCs, taken 10 days after the yellow fever booster vaccination. All receptors come from a man aged 25-45 years who received the YFV17D yellow fever vaccine.

This clonotype occurred many times. The rearrangement joins TRBV7-2 to TRBJ2-1, with D possibly matching TRBD2 (6 bases). The CDR3 is 17 amino acids. The V end was cut by 2 bases, the J end by 0 bases, with 14 bases between. Germline V gene lookup returns CDR1 SGHTA and CDR2 FQGNSA. This CDR3 is CASSLHSGIYSYNEQFF. DNA for the CDR3: TGTGCCAGCAGCTTACATAGCGGCATCTACTCCTACAATGAGCAGTTCTTC.

This clonotype was seen at least ten times. This sequence joins TRBV7-9 and TRBJ2-1; tentatively, D is TRBD2 (5 bases). The germline V gene has CDR1 SEHNR and CDR2 FQNEAQ (reference sequence). CDR3 length: 15 residues. V was clipped by 1 base and J by 4 bases, with 11 bases between them. The CDR3 loop is CASSLVRVNYNEQFF. The CDR3, as DNA: TGTGCCAGCAGCTTAGTGAGGGTGAATTACAATGAGCAGTTCTTC.

This clonotype was seen at least ten times. This chain joins TRBV2 and TRBJ2-1, with TRBD2 identical over 13 bases. After removal of 8 bases from V and 7 bases from J, the junction contained 5 bases not matched to a gene. The CDR3 spans 14 residues. Germline V gives CDR1 SNHLY, CDR2 FYNNEI. The CDR3 nucleotides read TGTGCCAGCGGGACTAGCGGGATCGGTAATGAGCAGTTCTTC. Translating it yields CASGTSGIGNEQFF.

This clonotype was detected many times. The chain has TRBV19 and TRBJ2-1, with a tentative D call TRBD2 (6 bases). CDR1 is LNHDA and CDR2 is SQIVND in the germline V gene (reference sequence). This CDR3 region has 14 residues. The V and J ends lost 7 bases and 0 bases respectively, with 10 bases between them. This CDR3 is CASTRGNSYNEQFF. The CDR3, as DNA: TGTGCCAGTACGCGGGGAAACTCCTACAATGAGCAGTTCTTC.

This clonotype has a count of ten or more. The J gene is TRBJ2-2, the V gene TRBV12-3 or TRBV12-4; a weak D match, TRBD2 (5 bases). V lost 7 bases and J 5 bases, leaving 17 bases between the germline ends. The CDR3 loop spans 15 amino acids. The CDR3 DNA reads as TGTGCCAGCACCTCGGAGAGGGCCGGGACCGGGGAGCTGTTTTTT. Its translation is CASTSERAGTGELFF.

There are many counts of this clonotype. The chain recombines TRBV20-1 with TRBJ2-3; a possible D gene is TRBD1 (5 bases). The length of the CDR3 is 14 residues. Trimming shortened V by 4 bases and J by 1 base, and 12 bases separated the two germline ends. Per germline, CDR1 DFQATT and CDR2 SNEGSKA (reference sequence). DNA for the CDR3: TGCAGTGCTAACCAGGGCGCGGGCACAGATACGCAGTATTTT. It is translated as CSANQGAGTDTQYF.

This clonotype was observed many times. This chain links TRBV20-1 with TRBJ1-4; D perhaps matches TRBD1 (5 bases). Germline CDR1 reads DFQATT; CDR2 reads SNEGSKA (reference sequence). This CDR3 is built from 13 residues. Trimming took 0 bases from V and 5 from J, leaving 7 bases between them. The CDR3 sequence: CSARDRENEKLFF. The CDR3 DNA follows: TGCAGTGCTAGAGACAGGGAGAATGAAAAACTGTTTTTT.